This T cell receptor beta chain was documented in a study of blood T cell repertoires in COVID-19. Looking at the study overall: Sample material is recorded as cDNA or gDNA derived from T cells, B-cell-depleted T cells, or PBMCs.

Per the original methods: Amplification of reference gene primers provided the estimated nucleated cell counts. Sequencing was performed with immunoSEQ multiplex PCR; in TCRdb, only in-frame clones are kept and a portion is missing. V and J calls and clone size are given by that table; D and trimming were obtained from the DNA. The sample shows approximately 320,000 clones, roughly 87% of them seen only once. Recruitment covered about two dozen US areas and drew participants whose ages spanned 18 to 89 years. Germline V gives CDR1 SGDLS, CDR2 YYNGEE. Deletions cut 7 bases from V and 0 bases from J, with 8 bases between. The CDR3 runs 13 residues.

J is TRBJ1-3 and V is TRBV9; no clear D. The receptor was derived from a woman aged 18-29 years who had recovered from COVID-19. The specimen sequenced was PBMCs or T cells enriched from blood (not recorded which). CDR3 sequence reads: CASGRSSGNTIYF. In DNA, the CDR3 is TGTGCCAGCGGCAGAAGCTCTGGAAACACCATATATTTT.